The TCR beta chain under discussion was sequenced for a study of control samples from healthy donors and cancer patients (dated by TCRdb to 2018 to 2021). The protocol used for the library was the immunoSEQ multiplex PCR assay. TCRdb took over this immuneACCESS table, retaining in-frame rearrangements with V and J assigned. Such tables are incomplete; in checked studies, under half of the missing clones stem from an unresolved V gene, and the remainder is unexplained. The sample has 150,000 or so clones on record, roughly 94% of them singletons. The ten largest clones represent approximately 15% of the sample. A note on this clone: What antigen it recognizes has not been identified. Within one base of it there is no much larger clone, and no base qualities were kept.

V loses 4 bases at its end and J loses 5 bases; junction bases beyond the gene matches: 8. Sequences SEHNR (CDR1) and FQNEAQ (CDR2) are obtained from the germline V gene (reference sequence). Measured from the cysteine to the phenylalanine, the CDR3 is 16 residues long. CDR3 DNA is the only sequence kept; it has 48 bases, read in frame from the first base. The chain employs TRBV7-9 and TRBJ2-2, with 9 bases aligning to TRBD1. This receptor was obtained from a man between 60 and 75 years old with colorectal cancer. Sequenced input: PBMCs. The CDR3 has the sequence CASSSLWTGDTGELFF. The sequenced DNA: TGTGCCAGCAGCTCCCTTTGGACAGGGGATACCGGGGAGCTGTTTTTT.